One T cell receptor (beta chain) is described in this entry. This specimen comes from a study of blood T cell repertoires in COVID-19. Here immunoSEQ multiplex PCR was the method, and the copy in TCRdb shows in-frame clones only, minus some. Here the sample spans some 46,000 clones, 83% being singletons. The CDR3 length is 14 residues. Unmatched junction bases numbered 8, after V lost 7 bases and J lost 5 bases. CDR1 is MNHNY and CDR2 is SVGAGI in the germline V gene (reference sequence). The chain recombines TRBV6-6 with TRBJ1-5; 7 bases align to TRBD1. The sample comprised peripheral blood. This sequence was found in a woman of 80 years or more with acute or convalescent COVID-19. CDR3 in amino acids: CASTGTGVYQPQHF. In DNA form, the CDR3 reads TGTGCCAGCACCGGCACAGGGGTTTATCAGCCCCAGCATTTT.